Presented here are 2 T cell receptor beta chains from one specimen sequenced in a study of regulatory T cells in long-lasting Graves disease. The time point: persistent/refractory GD, antithyroid drugs over 5 years with positive TRAb. PBMC RNA served as the TCR library source. CDR3-region Arm-PCR and iRepertoire HTBI primers produced the TCR beta libraries. TCRdb independently ran MiXCR on the multiplex PCR reads; one entry per CDR3 protein. The table has 350,000 to 450,000 distinct CDR3 sequences, 21% seen once; the top ten hold approximately 14%. The sequences come from peripheral blood mononuclear cells (PBMCs), collected when the disease was refractory, from a patient treated with antithyroid drugs. These receptor sequences come from a female donor with Graves disease.

The rearrangement joins TRBV6-1 to TRBJ2-3; D gene unclear. Germline loops: CDR1 MNHNS, CDR2 SASEGT. CDR3 length: 11 residues. The V end lost 6 bases, the J end lost 5 bases, and 6 bases lay between the germline ends. As DNA, the CDR3 is TGTGCCAGCAGATTAATAGATACGCAGTATTTT. It is translated as CASRLIDTQYF.

The rearrangement uses TRBV7-2 and TRBJ1-1, with D perhaps TRBD1 (5 bases). Germline V gives CDR1 SGHTA, CDR2 FQGNSA. V lost 4 bases and J lost 6, with 12 bases in between. This CDR3 contains 13 residues. CDR3 coding DNA: TGTGCCAGCAGCTACTACCGGGACTCTGAAGCTTTCTTT. Translated, it gives CASSYYRDSEAFF.